This record looks at one T cell receptor beta chain sequence and its context. The data were obtained in a study of shared T cell receptors in the human thymus. CDR3 length: 13 amino acids. Germline CDR1 and CDR2: SGHDN and FVKESK. Trimming pared 0 bases from V and 7 bases from J, leaving 9 bases between. This table comes from immunoSEQ multiplex PCR, and its TCRdb copy is limited to in-frame clones, with some not included. Of roughly 700,000 clones listed, roughly 90% are singletons. This same sample was also part of a study on human thymus T cells. That investigation notes: Corrective cardiac surgery supplied the resected thymus tissue. Related research described strongly overlapping thymic repertoires in unrelated people.

Sample: thymocytes. The source is a boy in the first two years of life with a congenital heart defect. The chain couples TRBV14 to TRBJ1-2; D is undetermined. The CDR3 loop is CASSQERGLGYTF. CDR3 nucleotide sequence: TGTGCCAGCAGCCAAGAGCGCGGGCTTGGCTACACCTTC.